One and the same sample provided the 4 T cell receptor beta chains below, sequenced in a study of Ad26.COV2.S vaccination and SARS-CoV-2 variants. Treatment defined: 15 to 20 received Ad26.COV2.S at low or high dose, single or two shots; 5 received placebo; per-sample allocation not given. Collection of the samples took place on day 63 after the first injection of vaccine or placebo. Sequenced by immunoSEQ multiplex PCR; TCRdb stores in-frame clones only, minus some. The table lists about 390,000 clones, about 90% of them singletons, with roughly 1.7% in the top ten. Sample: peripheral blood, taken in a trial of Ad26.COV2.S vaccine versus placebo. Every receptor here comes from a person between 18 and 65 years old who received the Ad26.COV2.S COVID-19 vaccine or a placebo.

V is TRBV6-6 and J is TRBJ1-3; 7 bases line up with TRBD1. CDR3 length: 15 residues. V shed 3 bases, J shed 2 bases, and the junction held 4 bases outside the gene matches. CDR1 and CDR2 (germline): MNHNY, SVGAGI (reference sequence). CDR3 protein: CASSYPRGAGNTIYF. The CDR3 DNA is TGTGCCAGCAGTTATCCCAGGGGGGCTGGAAACACCATATATTTT.

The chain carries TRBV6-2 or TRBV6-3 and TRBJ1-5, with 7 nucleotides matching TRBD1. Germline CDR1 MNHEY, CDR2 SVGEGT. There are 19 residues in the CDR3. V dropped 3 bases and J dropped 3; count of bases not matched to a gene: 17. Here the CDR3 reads CASSYVPLLRTGFNQPQHF. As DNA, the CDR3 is TGTGCCAGCAGTTATGTACCCCTGTTGCGGACAGGTTTCAATCAGCCCCAGCATTTT.

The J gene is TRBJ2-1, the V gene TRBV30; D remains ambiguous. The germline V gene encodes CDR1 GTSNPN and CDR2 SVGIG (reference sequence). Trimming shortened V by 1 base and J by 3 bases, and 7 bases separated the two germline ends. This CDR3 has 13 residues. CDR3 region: CAWSATYYNEQFF. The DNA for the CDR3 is TGTGCCTGGAGTGCCACATACTACAATGAGCAGTTCTTC.

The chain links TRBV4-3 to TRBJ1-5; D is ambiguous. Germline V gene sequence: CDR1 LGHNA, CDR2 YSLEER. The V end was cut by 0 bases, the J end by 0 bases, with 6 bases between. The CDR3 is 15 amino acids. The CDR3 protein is CASSQDWVSNQPQHF. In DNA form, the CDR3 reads TGCGCCAGCAGCCAAGATTGGGTTAGCAATCAGCCCCAGCATTTT.